One and the same sample provided the 5 T cell receptor beta chains below, sequenced in a study of cytomegalovirus exposure and HLA in healthy donors. Primers: 60 Vbeta forward and 13 Jbeta reverse. The data were produced by immunoSEQ multiplex PCR, yet TCRdb's version contains in-frame clones alone and is incomplete. The data hold 150,000 to 200,000 clones, with roughly 82% observed a single time. Sequencing was done on a sample of PBMCs. Source of these receptors: a girl aged 2 to 10 in good health and CMV-seropositive.

The chain uses TRBV27 and TRBJ2-1; D is possibly TRBD2 (6 bases). V dropped 0 bases and J dropped 8 bases, with 8 bases sitting between them. Germline lookup yields CDR1 MNHEY and CDR2 SMNVEV (reference sequence). This CDR3 region has 13 residues. CDR3 nucleotide sequence: TGTGCCAGCAGTTTATCGCGGGGCGATGAGCAGTTCTTC. Its translation: CASSLSRGDEQFF.

The J gene is TRBJ1-6, the V gene TRBV7-6; D is perhaps TRBD1 (6 bases). The CDR3 runs 17 residues. CDR1 is SGHVS and CDR2 is FNYEAQ in the germline V gene. Trimming shortened V by 5 bases and J by 6 bases, and 20 bases separated the two germline ends. This CDR3 reads CASSHGTGTSVNSPLHF. CDR3 coding DNA: TGTGCCAGCAGCCATGGTACGGGGACATCCGTTAATTCACCCCTCCACTTT.

The V call is TRBV6-1, the J call TRBJ1-5, with TRBD1 identical over 7 bases. The germline V gene encodes CDR1 MNHNS and CDR2 SASEGT. This CDR3 has 15 residues. V lost 5 bases and J lost 1; bases outside the gene matches: 5. In DNA, the CDR3 is TGTGCCAGCAGTAGACAGGGTTTAAGCAATCAGCCCCAGCATTTT. Protein sequence: CASSRQGLSNQPQHF.

The V call is TRBV14, the J call TRBJ2-5, with D maybe TRBD1 (5 bases). V lost 1 base, J lost 5 bases, and 11 bases lay in between. Germline V gives CDR1 SGHDN, CDR2 FVKESK. The CDR3 length is 14 residues. The DNA for the CDR3 is TGTGCCAGCAGCCAAGTTTGGGGCGAGGAGACCCAGTACTTC. Residues: CASSQVWGEETQYF.

Here the CDR3 reads CAIMTAQETQYF. CDR3 in DNA: TGTGCCATCATGACAGCCCAAGAGACCCAGTACTTC. The V call is TRBV28, the J call TRBJ2-5; D perhaps matches TRBD1 (5 bases). Per germline, CDR1 MDHEN and CDR2 SYDVKM. Trimming stripped 10 bases from V and 1 base from J, with 10 bases between. This CDR3 is built from 12 residues.